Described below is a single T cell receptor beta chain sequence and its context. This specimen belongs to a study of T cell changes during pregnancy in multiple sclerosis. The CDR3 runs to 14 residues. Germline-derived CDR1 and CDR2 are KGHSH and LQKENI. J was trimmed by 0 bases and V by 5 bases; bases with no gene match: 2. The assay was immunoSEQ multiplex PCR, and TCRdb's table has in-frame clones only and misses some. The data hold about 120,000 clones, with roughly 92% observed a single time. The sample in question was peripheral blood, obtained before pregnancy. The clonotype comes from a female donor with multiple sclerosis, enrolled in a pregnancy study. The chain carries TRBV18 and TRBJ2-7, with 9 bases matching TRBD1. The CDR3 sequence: CASSETGGSYEQYF. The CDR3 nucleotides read TGTGCCAGCTCAGAGACAGGGGGCTCCTACGAGCAGTACTTC.